This T cell receptor (beta chain) derives from a study of blood T cell repertoires in COVID-19 (dated by TCRdb to about 2020). Background for the entire study: Samples from collaborators originated in the United States, Italy and Spain and spanned both the acute and convalescent phases of COVID-19. The dataset comprised deeply sampled blood TCRbeta repertoires from subjects exposed to, actively infected with, or recovered from COVID-19. The repertoires were released in a freely available public database intended as a resource for research on the immune response to SARS-CoV-2. Sample metadata almost always included a de-identified subject ID, COVID-19 status, age in years and sex. The prospective study material was composed of cDNA or gDNA derived from T cells, B-cell-depleted T cells, or PBMCs. Samples were obtained from the ongoing ImmuneRACE study (first 160 participants) and from about 1,300 subjects provided by 6 global collaborators. HLA class I and class II types, where available, came from metadata supplied by the sample provider rather than from assay-based typing. Here is what the overall study found, with its caveats: Clinical and demographic metadata were provided uncurated, with the amount varying by source and participant.

Each collaborating institution followed its own protocols to collect whole blood in K2EDTA tubes. For TCRbeta analysis, collaborators shipped samples as frozen whole blood, isolated PBMCs, or DNA extracted from either of those sample types. V drops 6 bases and J drops 0 bases, leaving 6 bases in between. CDR3 length: 13 amino acids, cysteine to phenylalanine. Only the CDR3 region is kept as DNA, spanning 39 bases read in frame from base 1. This clone is considered medium-sized (0.01 to 0.1%). Its antigen has not been determined. Per-nucleotide qualities are absent, and no much larger clonotype sits a single base away. TCRbeta CDR3 regions were amplified from genomic DNA using the immunoSEQ Assay, a bias-controlled multiplex PCR. The authors processed their data as follows. The number of nucleated cells in each sample was estimated from the amplification of reference gene primers within the assay. To quantify the absolute abundance of each unique TCRbeta CDR3 rearrangement, sequence reads were collapsed and filtered. For each sample, productive Simpson clonality was calculated as the square root of Simpson's diversity index over productive rearrangements. This immuneACCESS table, as held by TCRdb, lists in-frame sequences with V and J called but not all clones. Of the missing ones, under half trace to an unresolved V gene in checked studies; the others have no known cause. D and trimming come from the DNA, and the V and J calls and clone size come from that table. Here the sample has about 75,000 clones; approximately 90% occur a single time. The ten largest clones add up to approximately 6.4% of the sample.

This TCR derives from a woman between 50 and 59 years old with acute or convalescent COVID-19. Here the chain combines TRBV12-3 or TRBV12-4 and TRBJ1-3; the D gene remains uncertain. Sequences were obtained from peripheral blood. The CDR3 loop reads CASRKSSGNTIYF. In nucleotides, the sequence is TGTGCCAGCAGAAAGAGCTCTGGAAACACCATATATTTT.